This T cell receptor (beta chain) was identified during a study of Ad26.COV2.S vaccination and SARS-CoV-2 variants (dated by TCRdb to the early 2020s). About the full investigation: Donors in the vaccine arm were drawn from COV1001, a multicentre, randomized, double-blind, placebo-controlled phase I-IIa trial testing Ad26.COV2.S in healthy adults. Ad26.COV2.S was administered intramuscularly at a dose of 5x10^10 or 1x10^11 viral particles, either as one shot or as two shots given 56 days apart. Sequencing of the TCRbeta repertoire served to evaluate the specificity and breadth of SARS-CoV-2-reactive T cell receptors following Ad26.COV2.S vaccination. The TCR-sequenced set comprised approximately 32 samples: approximately 20 Ad26.COV2.S vaccine recipients, 5 placebo recipients and 8 SARS-CoV-2 convalescent individuals. Participants in the trial were split at random into five groups of five each, receiving low-dose or high-dose Ad26.COV2.S once or twice, or else placebo on both occasions. Investigators remained blinded to trial group allocation during experiments and outcome assessment.

The sample holds one count of this clone. No cognate antigen has been identified for it. No much larger clone exists at a distance of one base, and base qualities are not known. General study outcomes and caveats: The study lacked the statistical power to compare responses across vaccine doses or regimens. The authors noted that total T cell responses may have been underestimated by the TCR breadth and depth analyses. After vaccination, substantial breadth of spike-specific CD8+ and CD4+ T cell responses was reported. Ad26.COV2.S recipients had higher spike-specific TCR breadth than placebo recipients (P = 0.0014). Non-spike TCR breadth was comparable between vaccine and placebo recipients, consistent with the vaccine containing only spike.

The junction carries 7 bases between V and J, which are trimmed by 3 bases and 2 bases respectively. The CDR3, from cysteine to phenylalanine, totals 13 residues. The DNA shown is the 39-base CDR3, in frame from base 1. CDR1 and CDR2 are read off the germline V gene as LGHNA and YNFKEQ. The sample's treatment or condition label is to be understood as: around 19 received Ad26.COV2.S at low or high dose, single or two shots; about 5 received placebo; per-sample allocation not given. Repertoires of vaccine and placebo recipients were sequenced from samples collected on day 63 after the first injection. Cohort 1b enrolled about two dozen adults aged 18-55 years at a single site in Boston, USA, between 29 July and 7 August 2020. As a vaccine, Ad26.COV2.S was a replication-incompetent adenovirus type 26 vector that expressed a prefusion-stabilized SARS-CoV-2 spike protein derived from the original Wuhan strain.

The immunoSEQ Assay was the method used to sequence TCRbeta CDR3 regions. After extraction, genomic DNA underwent amplification by bias-controlled multiplex PCR, followed by high-throughput sequencing. In the source study's methods: To quantify the absolute abundance of every unique TCRbeta CDR3 region, sequences were collapsed and filtered. T cell fraction was estimated by normalizing TCRbeta template counts to usable DNA, with usable DNA measured through amplification of reference genes found in all nucleated cells. Repertoire TCRs were annotated as SARS-CoV-2-specific when V gene, CDR3 amino acid sequence and J gene were exactly matched to a known reactive TCR set. The reference SARS-CoV-2 TCR set was derived from MIRA and filtered for enrichment in COVID-19-positive ImmuneCODE repertoires, a step that removed public or cross-reactive TCRs. Using the MIRA antigens, annotated TCRs were further analysed by specific ORF or by position within an ORF. Depth was the summed frequency of annotated unique rearrangements, while breadth was defined as annotated unique rearrangements over total unique productive rearrangements. Two-sided Wilcoxon rank-sum tests were applied when comparing TCR breadth between groups. The source is immuneACCESS, and TCRdb retained only in-frame sequences with V and J called. Part of the clones is not carried over; for the studies checked, unresolved V genes explain less than half of this, and the remainder is unexplained. Clonal size and the V and J genes are those of that table, whereas D and trimming came from the DNA. Across this sample there are around 300,000 clones, with 80% to 90% seen only once. The ten largest clones capture approximately 5% of the sample.

This receptor was taken from a person between 18 and 65 years old who received the Ad26.COV2.S COVID-19 vaccine or a placebo. Recombination joined TRBV4-2 with TRBJ2-5; the D segment could be TRBD2, given 6 matching bases. The sample here was peripheral blood, taken in a trial of Ad26.COV2.S vaccine versus placebo. CDR3 reads: CASSQGRQETQYF. The DNA reads TGTGCCAGCAGCCAGGGGAGGCAAGAGACCCAGTACTTC.